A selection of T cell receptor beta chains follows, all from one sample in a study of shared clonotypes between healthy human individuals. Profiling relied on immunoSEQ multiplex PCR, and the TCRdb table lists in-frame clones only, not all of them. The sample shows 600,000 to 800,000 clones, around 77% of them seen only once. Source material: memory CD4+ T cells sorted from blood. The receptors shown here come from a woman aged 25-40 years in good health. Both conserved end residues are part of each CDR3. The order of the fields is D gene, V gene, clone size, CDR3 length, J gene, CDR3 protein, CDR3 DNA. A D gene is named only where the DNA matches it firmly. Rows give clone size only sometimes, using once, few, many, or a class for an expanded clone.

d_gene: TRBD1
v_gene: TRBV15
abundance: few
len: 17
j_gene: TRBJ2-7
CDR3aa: CATATTGQGPAFYEQYF
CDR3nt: TGTGCCACCGCAACTACGGGACAGGGGCCGGCATTTTACGAGCAGTACTTC

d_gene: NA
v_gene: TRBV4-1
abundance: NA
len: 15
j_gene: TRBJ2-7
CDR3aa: CASSQEDRNSYEQYF
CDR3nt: TGCGCCAGCAGCCAAGAGGACAGAAACTCCTACGAGCAGTACTTC

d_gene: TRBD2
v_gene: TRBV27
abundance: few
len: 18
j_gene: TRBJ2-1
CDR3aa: CASSLLARTSGRGNEQFF
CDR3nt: TGTGCCAGCAGTTTATTGGCCAGGACTAGCGGGAGAGGCAATGAGCAGTTCTTC

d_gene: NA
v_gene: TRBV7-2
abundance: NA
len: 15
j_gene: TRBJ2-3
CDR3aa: CASSPEGHGADTQYF
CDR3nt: TGTGCCAGCAGCCCAGAGGGGCACGGGGCAGATACGCAGTATTTT

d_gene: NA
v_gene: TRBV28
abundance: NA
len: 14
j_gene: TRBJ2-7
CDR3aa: CASSFPGSSYEQYF
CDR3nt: TGTGCCAGCAGTTTCCCTGGGAGCTCCTACGAGCAGTACTTC

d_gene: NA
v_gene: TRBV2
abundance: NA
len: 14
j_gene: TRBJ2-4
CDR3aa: CASSDWSLKNIQYF
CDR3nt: TGTGCCAGCAGTGACTGGTCGTTAAAAAACATTCAGTACTTC

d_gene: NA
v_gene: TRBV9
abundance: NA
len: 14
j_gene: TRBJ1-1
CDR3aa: CASSKDSRGTEAFF
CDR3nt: TGTGCCAGCAGCAAGGACTCACGGGGAACTGAAGCTTTCTTT

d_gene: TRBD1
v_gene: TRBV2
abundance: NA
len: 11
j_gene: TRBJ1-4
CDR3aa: CASRDRGRLFF
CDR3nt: TGTGCCAGCAGGGACAGGGGGAGACTGTTTTTT

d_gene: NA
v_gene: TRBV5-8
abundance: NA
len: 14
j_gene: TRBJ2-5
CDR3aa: CASSLDGYQETQYF
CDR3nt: TGTGCCAGCAGCTTAGACGGATACCAAGAGACCCAGTACTTC

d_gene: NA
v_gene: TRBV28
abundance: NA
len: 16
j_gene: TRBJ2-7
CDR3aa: CASRMVRRESSYEQYF
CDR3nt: TGTGCCAGCAGAATGGTACGGAGGGAGAGCTCCTACGAGCAGTACTTC

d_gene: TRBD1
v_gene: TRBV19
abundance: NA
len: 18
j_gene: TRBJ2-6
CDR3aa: CASSRDRGERLGANVLTF
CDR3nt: TGTGCCAGTAGTAGGGACAGGGGGGAACGTCTCGGGGCCAACGTCCTGACTTTC

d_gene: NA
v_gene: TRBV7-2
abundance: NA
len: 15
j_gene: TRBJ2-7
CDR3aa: CASSPQWGGASEQYF
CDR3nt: TGTGCCAGCAGCCCCCAGTGGGGGGGGGCCTCCGAGCAGTACTTC

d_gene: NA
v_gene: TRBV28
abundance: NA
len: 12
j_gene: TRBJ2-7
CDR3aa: CATNVGAYEQYF
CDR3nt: TGTGCCACCAACGTGGGGGCCTACGAGCAGTACTTC

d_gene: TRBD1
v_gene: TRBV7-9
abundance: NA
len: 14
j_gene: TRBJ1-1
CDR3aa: CASSFEGASTEAFF
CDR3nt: TGTGCCAGCAGCTTTGAGGGGGCTTCCACTGAAGCTTTCTTT

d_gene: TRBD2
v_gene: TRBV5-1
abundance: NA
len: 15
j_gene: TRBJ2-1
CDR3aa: CASSNSGYRYNEQFF
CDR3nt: TGCGCCAGCAGCAATAGCGGGTATCGCTACAATGAGCAGTTCTTC

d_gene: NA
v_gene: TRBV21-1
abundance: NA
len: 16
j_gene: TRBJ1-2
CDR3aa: CASTGQGGPLNYGYTF
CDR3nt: TGTGCCAGCACCGGACAGGGGGGACCACTTAACTATGGCTACACCTTC

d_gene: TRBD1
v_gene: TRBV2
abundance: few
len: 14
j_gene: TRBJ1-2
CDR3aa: CATPVRGPNYGYTF
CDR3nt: TGTGCCACCCCGGTAAGGGGGCCTAACTATGGCTACACCTTC

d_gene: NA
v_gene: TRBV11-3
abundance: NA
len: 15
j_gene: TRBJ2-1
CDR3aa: CASSLGPTFGNEQFF
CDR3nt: TGTGCCAGCAGCTTAGGACCAACATTTGGGAATGAGCAGTTCTTC

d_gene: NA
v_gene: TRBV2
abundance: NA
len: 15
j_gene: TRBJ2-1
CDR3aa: CASKPQFLVEGEQFF
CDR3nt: TGTGCCAGCAAGCCCCAATTTTTGGTCGAGGGTGAGCAGTTCTTC

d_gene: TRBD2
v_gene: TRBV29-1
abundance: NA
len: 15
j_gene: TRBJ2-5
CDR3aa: CSVSTSGRTKETQYF
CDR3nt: TGCAGCGTTTCGACTAGCGGGAGGACCAAAGAGACCCAGTACTTC

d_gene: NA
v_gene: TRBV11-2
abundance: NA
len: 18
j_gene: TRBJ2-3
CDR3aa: CASSLVSSDTMHGDTQYF
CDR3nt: TGTGCCAGCAGCTTAGTTAGTAGCGATACTATGCACGGAGATACGCAGTATTTT

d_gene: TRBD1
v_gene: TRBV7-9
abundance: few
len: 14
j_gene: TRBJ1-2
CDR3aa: CASSHLQGLHGYTF
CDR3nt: TGTGCCAGCAGCCACCTACAGGGGCTCCACGGCTACACCTTC

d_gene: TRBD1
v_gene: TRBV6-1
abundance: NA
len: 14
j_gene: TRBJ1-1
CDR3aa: CASSEQQGRTEAFF
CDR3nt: TGTGCCAGCAGTGAGCAACAGGGGAGGACTGAAGCTTTCTTT

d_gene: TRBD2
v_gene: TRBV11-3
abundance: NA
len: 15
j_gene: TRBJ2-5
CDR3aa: CASSRGLAGVETQYF
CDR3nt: TGTGCCAGCAGCAGGGGACTAGCGGGAGTAGAGACCCAGTACTTC

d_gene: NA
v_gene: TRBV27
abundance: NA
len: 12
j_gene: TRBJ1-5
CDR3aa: CASSFVDQPQHF
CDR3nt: TGTGCCAGCAGTTTTGTTGATCAGCCCCAGCATTTT

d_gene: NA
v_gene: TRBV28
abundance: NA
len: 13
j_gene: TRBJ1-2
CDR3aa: CASGSGINYGYTF
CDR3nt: TGTGCCAGCGGTTCAGGGATTAACTATGGCTACACCTTC

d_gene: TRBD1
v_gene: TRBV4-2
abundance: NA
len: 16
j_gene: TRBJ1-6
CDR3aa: CASSPPPGQDNSPLHF
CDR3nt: TGTGCCAGCAGCCCGCCGCCGGGACAGGATAATTCACCCCTCCACTTT

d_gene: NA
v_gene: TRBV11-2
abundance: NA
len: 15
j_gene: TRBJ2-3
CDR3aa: CASRAWGRREDTQYF
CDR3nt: TGTGCCAGCAGGGCTTGGGGCCGCAGGGAGGATACGCAGTATTTT

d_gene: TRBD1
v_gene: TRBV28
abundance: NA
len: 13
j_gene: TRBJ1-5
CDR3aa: CASRTGGYQPQHF
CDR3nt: TGTGCCAGCAGGACAGGGGGCTATCAGCCCCAGCATTTT

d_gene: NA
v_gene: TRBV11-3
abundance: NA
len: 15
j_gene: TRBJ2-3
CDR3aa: CASSLGDGSTDTQYF
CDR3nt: TGTGCCAGCAGCTTAGGAGACGGGAGCACAGATACGCAGTATTTT

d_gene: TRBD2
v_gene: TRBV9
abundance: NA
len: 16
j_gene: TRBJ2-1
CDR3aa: CASSVWTSGNYNEQFF
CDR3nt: TGTGCCAGCAGCGTATGGACTAGCGGGAACTACAATGAGCAGTTCTTC

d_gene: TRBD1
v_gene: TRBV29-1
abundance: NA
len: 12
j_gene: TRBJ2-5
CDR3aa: CSVDRGQETQYF
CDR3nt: TGCAGCGTTGACAGGGGGCAGGAGACCCAGTACTTC

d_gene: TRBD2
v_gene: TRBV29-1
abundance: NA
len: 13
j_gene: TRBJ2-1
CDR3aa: CSVGLAEYNEQFF
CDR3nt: TGCAGCGTGGGACTAGCGGAGTACAATGAGCAGTTCTTC